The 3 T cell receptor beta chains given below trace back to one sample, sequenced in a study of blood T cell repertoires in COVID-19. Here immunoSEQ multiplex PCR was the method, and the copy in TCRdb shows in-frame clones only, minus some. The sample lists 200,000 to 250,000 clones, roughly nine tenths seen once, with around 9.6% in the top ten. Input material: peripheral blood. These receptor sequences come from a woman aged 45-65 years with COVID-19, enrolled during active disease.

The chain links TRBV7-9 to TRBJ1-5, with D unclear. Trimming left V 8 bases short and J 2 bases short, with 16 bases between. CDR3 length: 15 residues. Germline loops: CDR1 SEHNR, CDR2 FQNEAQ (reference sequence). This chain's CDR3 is CASASGETGNQPQHF. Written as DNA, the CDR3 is TGTGCCAGCGCCTCCGGGGAAACAGGCAATCAGCCCCAGCATTTT.

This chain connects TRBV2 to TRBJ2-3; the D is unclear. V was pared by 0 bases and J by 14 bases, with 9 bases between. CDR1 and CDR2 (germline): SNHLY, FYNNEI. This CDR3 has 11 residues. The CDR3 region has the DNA TGTGCCAGCAGTGAAGCGCTTCGAGGGTATTTT. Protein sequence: CASSEALRGYF.

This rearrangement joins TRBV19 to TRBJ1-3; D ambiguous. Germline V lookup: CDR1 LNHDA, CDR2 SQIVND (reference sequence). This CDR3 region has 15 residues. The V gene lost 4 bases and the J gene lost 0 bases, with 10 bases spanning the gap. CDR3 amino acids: CASSTRGSSGNTIYF. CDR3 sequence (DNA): TGTGCCAGTAGTACCCGTGGGAGCTCTGGAAACACCATATATTTT.